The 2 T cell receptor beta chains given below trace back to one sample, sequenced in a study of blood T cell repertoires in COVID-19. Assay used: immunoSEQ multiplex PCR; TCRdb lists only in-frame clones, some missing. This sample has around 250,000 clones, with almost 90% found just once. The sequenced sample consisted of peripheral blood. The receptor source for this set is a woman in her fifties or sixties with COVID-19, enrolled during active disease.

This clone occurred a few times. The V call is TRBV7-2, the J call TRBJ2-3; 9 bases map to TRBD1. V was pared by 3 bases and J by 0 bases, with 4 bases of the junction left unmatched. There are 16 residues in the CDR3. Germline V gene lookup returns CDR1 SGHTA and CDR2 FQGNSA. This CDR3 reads CASSFFDRGSTDTQYF. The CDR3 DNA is TGTGCCAGCAGCTTTTTCGACAGGGGGAGCACAGATACGCAGTATTTT.

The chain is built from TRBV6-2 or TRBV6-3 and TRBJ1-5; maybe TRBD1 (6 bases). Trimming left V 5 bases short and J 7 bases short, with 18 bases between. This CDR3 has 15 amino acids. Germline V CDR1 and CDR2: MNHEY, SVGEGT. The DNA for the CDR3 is TGTGCCAGCAGTCGAGGTCAACAGGGCGGACAGCCCCAGCATTTT. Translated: CASSRGQQGGQPQHF.